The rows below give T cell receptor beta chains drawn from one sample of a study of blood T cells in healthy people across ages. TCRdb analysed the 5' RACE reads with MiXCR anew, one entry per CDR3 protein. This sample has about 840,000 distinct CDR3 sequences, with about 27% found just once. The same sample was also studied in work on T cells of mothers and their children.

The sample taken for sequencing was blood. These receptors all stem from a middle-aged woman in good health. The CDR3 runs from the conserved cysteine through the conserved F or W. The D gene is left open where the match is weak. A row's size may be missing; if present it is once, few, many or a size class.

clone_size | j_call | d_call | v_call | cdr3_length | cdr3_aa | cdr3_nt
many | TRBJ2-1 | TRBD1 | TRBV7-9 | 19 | CASSKPLGTGGAGGDEQFF | TGTGCCAGCAGCAAACCGTTAGGGACAGGGGGCGCTGGGGGCGATGAGCAGTTCTTC
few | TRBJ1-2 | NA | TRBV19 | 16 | CASSMTPGGRGVGYTF | TGTGCCAGTAGTATGACCCCCGGCGGCAGGGGCGTTGGCTACACCTTC
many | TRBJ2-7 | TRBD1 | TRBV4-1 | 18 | CASSQVRQGLFPLYEQYF | TGCGCCAGCAGCCAAGTCAGACAGGGATTGTTCCCCCTCTACGAGCAGTACTTC
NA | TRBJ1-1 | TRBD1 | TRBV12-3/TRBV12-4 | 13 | CASRGQGRTEAFF | TGTGCCAGCAGGGGACAGGGAAGAACTGAAGCTTTCTTT
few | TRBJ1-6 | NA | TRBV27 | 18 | CASSLRAEGGPYNSPLHF | TGTGCCAGCAGTTTACGGGCCGAGGGAGGACCTTATAATTCACCCCTCCACTTT
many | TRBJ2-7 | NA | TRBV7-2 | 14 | CASSLGRSSYEQYF | TGTGCCAGCAGCTTAGGCAGGTCCTCCTACGAGCAGTACTTC
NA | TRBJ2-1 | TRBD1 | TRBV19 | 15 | CASTGLGTGVNEQFF | TGTGCCAGTACCGGGTTAGGGACAGGGGTTAATGAGCAGTTCTTC
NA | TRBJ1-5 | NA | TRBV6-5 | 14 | CASSYSNGNQPQHF | TGTGCCAGCAGTTACTCGAACGGCAATCAGCCCCAGCATTTT
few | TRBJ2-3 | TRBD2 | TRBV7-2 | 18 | CASSSRGSGGMGGDTQYF | TGTGCCAGCAGCTCCAGGGGTAGCGGGGGCATGGGGGGAGATACGCAGTATTTT
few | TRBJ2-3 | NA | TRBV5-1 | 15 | CASSLFDAQVDTQYF | TGCGCCAGCAGCTTGTTCGACGCGCAGGTAGATACGCAGTATTTT
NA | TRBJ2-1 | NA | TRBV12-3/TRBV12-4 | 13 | CASSFGALNEQFF | TGTGCCAGCAGTTTCGGGGCCCTTAATGAGCAGTTCTTC
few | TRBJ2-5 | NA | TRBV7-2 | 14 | CASSMFFGEETQYF | TGTGCCAGCAGCATGTTTTTCGGGGAAGAGACCCAGTACTTC
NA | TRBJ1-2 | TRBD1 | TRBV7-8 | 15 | CASSRSQGARYGYTF | TGTGCCAGCAGCCGAAGCCAGGGGGCCCGCTATGGCTACACCTTC
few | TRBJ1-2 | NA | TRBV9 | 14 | CASSSRGTSYGYTF | TGTGCCAGCAGCTCACGAGGGACGTCCTATGGCTACACCTTC
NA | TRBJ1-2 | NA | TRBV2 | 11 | CAPSGGYGYTF | TGTGCCCCCAGCGGGGGGTATGGCTACACCTTC
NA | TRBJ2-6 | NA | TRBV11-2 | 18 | CASSSVTSPFSGANVRTF | TGTGCCAGCAGCTCAGTAACAAGCCCTTTCTCTGGGGCCAACGTCCGGACTTTC
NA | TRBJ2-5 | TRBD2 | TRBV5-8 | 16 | CASSSLGLAGVETQYF | TGTGCCAGCAGCTCGTTAGGCCTTGCGGGGGTAGAGACCCAGTACTTC
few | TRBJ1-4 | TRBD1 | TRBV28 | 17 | CASSLWGQNPTNEKLFF | TGTGCCAGCAGTTTATGGGGACAGAACCCAACTAATGAAAAACTGTTTTTT
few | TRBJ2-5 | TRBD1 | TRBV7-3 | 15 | CASSATRTGVETQYF | TGTGCCAGCAGCGCTACCCGGACAGGGGTCGAGACCCAGTACTTC
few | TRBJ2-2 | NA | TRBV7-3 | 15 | CASSLTVQGAGELFF | TGTGCCAGCAGCTTAACGGTGCAGGGAGCCGGGGAGCTGTTTTTT
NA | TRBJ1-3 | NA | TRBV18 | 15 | CASSLPGAGGDTIYF | TGTGCCAGCTCACTGCCAGGGGCTGGTGGAGACACCATATATTTT
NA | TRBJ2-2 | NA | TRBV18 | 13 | CASSPQDTGELFF | TGTGCCAGCTCACCACAGGATACCGGGGAGCTGTTTTTT
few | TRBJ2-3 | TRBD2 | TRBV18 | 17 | CASSPRTSGGLTDTQYF | TGTGCCAGCTCACCACGGACTAGCGGGGGTCTTACAGATACGCAGTATTTT